The 8 T cell receptor beta chains in this list originate from one sample, sequenced in a study of blood T cell repertoires in COVID-19. Profiled with immunoSEQ multiplex PCR; TCRdb holds only in-frame clones, not every one. The sample has around 150,000 clones; 80% to 85% are singletons. The specimen was peripheral blood. The receptors were sampled from a woman aged 55-70 years with active or convalescent COVID-19.

The V call is TRBV28, the J call TRBJ1-1; 7 nucleotides align to TRBD1. The CDR3 sequence is 14 residues long. The germline V gene encodes CDR1 MDHEN and CDR2 SYDVKM. The V segment lost 6 bases and the J segment 1 base; nucleotides outside the gene matches: 5. The CDR3 protein is CASSLGQTNTEAFF. CDR3 in DNA: TGTGCCAGCAGCCTGGGACAGACGAACACTGAAGCTTTCTTT.

The V call is TRBV5-6, the J call TRBJ1-1, with a possible D match to TRBD1 (5 bases). Trimming removed 1 base at V and 3 bases at J, with 10 bases between. The CDR3 consists of 14 residues. Germline V gives CDR1 SGHDT, CDR2 YYEEEE. CDR3 sequence reads: CASSLQGGHTEAFF. CDR3 nucleotide sequence: TGTGCCAGCAGCTTGCAGGGTGGTCACACTGAAGCTTTCTTT. Variable domain in full (rest from reference TRBV5-6 and TRBJ1-1): DAGVTQSPTHLIKTRGQQVTLRCSPKSGHDTVSWYQQALGQGPQFIFQYYEEEERQRGNFPDRFSGHQFPNYSSELNVNALLLGDSALYLCASSLQGGHTEAFFGQGTRLTVV.

The rearrangement links TRBV30 to TRBJ1-1, with 9 bases matching TRBD1. The J segment lost 5 bases and the V segment lost 5 bases, leaving 6 bases of the junction unmatched. This CDR3 contains 13 residues. CDR1 is GTSNPN and CDR2 is SVGIG in the germline V gene (reference sequence). CDR3 in amino acids: CAWGEDRGTEAFF. As DNA, the CDR3 is TGTGCCTGGGGGGAGGACAGGGGTACTGAAGCTTTCTTT.

This rearrangement joins TRBV24-1 to TRBJ2-5, with 9 nucleotides matching TRBD1. Germline CDR1 reads KGHDR; CDR2 reads SFDVKD. The CDR3 has 16 residues. The junction had 9 bases not matched to a gene; V was cut back by 5 bases and J by 3 bases. CDR3 amino acids: CATSAPDRGGEETQYF. DNA of the CDR3: TGTGCCACCAGTGCCCCAGACAGGGGGGGGGAAGAGACCCAGTACTTC.

The rearrangement joins TRBV30 to TRBJ2-2, with D possibly TRBD1 on 6 matching bases. Trimming left V 2 bases short and J 7 bases short, with 11 bases between. This CDR3 spans 13 amino acids. From germline, CDR1 is GTSNPN and CDR2 SVGIG (reference sequence). As DNA, the CDR3 is TGTGCCTGGAGTAACAGGGTTGGCGGGGAGCTGTTTTTT. Its protein is CAWSNRVGGELFF. Full variable domain (remainder filled in from reference TRBV30 and TRBJ2-2): SQTIHQWPATLVQPVGSPLSLECTVEGTSNPNLYWYRQAAGRGLQLLFYSVGIGQISSEVPQNLSASRPQDRQFILSSKKLLLSDSGFYLCAWSNRVGGELFFGEGSRLTVL.

The chain joins TRBV7-9 to TRBJ1-5; TRBD1 matches at 7 bases. V was pared by 4 bases and J by 7 bases, with 4 bases of the junction left unmatched. Germline CDR1 SEHNR, CDR2 FQNEAQ (reference sequence). The CDR3 runs to 13 residues. CDR3 in amino acids: CASSSGGLQPQHF. The DNA for the CDR3 is TGTGCCAGCAGCTCAGGGGGTCTCCAGCCCCAGCATTTT. Full variable domain (rest looked up from reference TRBV7-9 and TRBJ1-5): DTGVSQNPRHKITKRGQNVTFRCDPISEHNRLYWYRQTLGQGPEFLTYFQNEAQLEKSRLLSDRFSAERPKGSFSTLEIQRTEQGDSAMYLCASSSGGLQPQHFGDGTRLSIL.

CDR3 sequence: CASSFRGLTGNTIYF. CDR3 DNA: TGTGCCAGCAGTTTTAGGGGGCTAACTGGAAACACCATATATTTT. V and J are TRBV28 and TRBJ1-3; TRBD1 agrees at 7 bases. This CDR3 spans 15 amino acids. Per the germline V gene, CDR1 is MDHEN and CDR2 is SYDVKM. J was trimmed by 2 bases and V by 3 bases; bases with no gene match: 4. Filled out from reference TRBV28 and TRBJ1-3, the complete variable domain reads DVKVTQSSRYLVKRTGEKVFLECVQDMDHENMFWYRQDPGLGLRLIYFSYDVKMKEKGDIPEGYSVSREKKERFSLILESASTNQTSMYLCASSFRGLTGNTIYFGEGSWLTVV.

The chain uses TRBV5-6 and TRBJ1-2; D is unclear. This CDR3 region has 15 residues. V lost 1 base and J 1 base, leaving 11 bases between the germline ends. In germline, CDR1 is SGHDT, CDR2 YYEEEE. CDR3 bases: TGTGCCAGCAGCTTGACGGCCGGGAGTAACTATGGCTACACCTTC. Encoded protein: CASSLTAGSNYGYTF.